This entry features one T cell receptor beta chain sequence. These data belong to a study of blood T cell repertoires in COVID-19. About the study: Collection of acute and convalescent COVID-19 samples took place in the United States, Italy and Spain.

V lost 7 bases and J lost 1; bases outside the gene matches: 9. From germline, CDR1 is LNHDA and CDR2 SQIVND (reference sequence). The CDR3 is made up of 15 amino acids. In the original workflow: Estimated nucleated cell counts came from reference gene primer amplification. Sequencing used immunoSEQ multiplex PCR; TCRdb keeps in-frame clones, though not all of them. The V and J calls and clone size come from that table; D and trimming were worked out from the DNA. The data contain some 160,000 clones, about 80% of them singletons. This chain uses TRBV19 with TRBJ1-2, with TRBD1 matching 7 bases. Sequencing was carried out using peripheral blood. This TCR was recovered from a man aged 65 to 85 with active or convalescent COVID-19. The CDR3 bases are TGTGCCAGTACTTTCCAGACAGGGAATAACTATGGCTACACCTTC. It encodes CASTFQTGNNYGYTF.